The 20 T cell receptor beta chains below all came from one sample that was sequenced in a study of control samples from healthy donors and cancer patients. Assay used: immunoSEQ multiplex PCR; TCRdb lists only in-frame clones, some missing. The sample has about 180,000 clones; 90% are singletons. Sequenced input: blood. These receptors all come from a woman aged 45-65 years in good health.

The chain couples TRBV5-4 to TRBJ1-1; D is uncertain. Germline CDR1 SGHNT, CDR2 YYREEE (reference sequence). The CDR3 is 16 residues long. Trimming took 0 bases from V and 0 from J, leaving 12 bases between them. CDR3 in amino acids: CASSLAGQGMNTEAFF. As DNA, the CDR3 is TGTGCCAGCAGCTTGGCCGGGCAAGGGATGAACACTGAAGCTTTCTTT.

This chain connects TRBV7-9 to TRBJ1-3; D may be TRBD1 (6 bases). Germline CDR1 SEHNR, CDR2 FQNEAQ (reference sequence). With 5 bases removed from V and 0 bases from J, the gap between germline ends came to 17 bases. This CDR3 is built from 17 residues. CDR3 sequence (DNA): TGTGCCAGCAGCACATCAAGTACAGGGAGCTCTGGAAACACCATATATTTT. This translates into CASSTSSTGSSGNTIYF.

This rearrangement joins TRBV2 to TRBJ2-5; D may be TRBD1 or TRBD2 (5 bases each). CDR3 length equals 13 residues. Trimming left V 5 bases short and J 1 base short, with 8 bases between. The germline CDR1 and CDR2 sequences are SNHLY and FYNNEI. The CDR3 here is CASSWGTQETQYF. CDR3 nucleotide sequence: TGTGCCAGCAGTTGGGGGACCCAAGAGACCCAGTACTTC.

The chain combines TRBV28 with TRBJ1-6; 11 bases are a match to TRBD1. Trimming took 3 bases from V and 6 from J; bases not matched to a gene: 4. The CDR3 extends over 16 amino acids. CDR1 is MDHEN and CDR2 is SYDVKM in the germline V gene. For the CDR3, the DNA is TGTGCCAGCAGTTTCCGGGACAGGGGGGGTAATTCACCCCTCCACTTT. Encoded protein: CASSFRDRGGNSPLHF.

J is TRBJ1-3 and V is TRBV25-1, with 7 bases that match TRBD1. V lost 6 bases, J lost 0 bases, and 11 bases stayed unmatched. Per the germline V gene, CDR1 is MGHDK and CDR2 is SYGVNS. The CDR3 runs to 17 residues. The CDR3 DNA is TGTGCCAGCAGCTCTTGGGACAGCTCAAACTCTGGAAACACCATATATTTT. This gives the protein CASSSWDSSNSGNTIYF.

The rearrangement joins TRBV19 to TRBJ2-1; D gene unclear. V was clipped by 5 bases and J by 3 bases, with 8 bases between them. The CDR3 is 13 amino acids. Per the germline V gene, CDR1 is LNHDA and CDR2 is SQIVND (reference sequence). CDR3 in amino acids: CASSGKGYNEQFF. CDR3 sequence (DNA): TGTGCCAGTAGTGGTAAGGGCTACAATGAGCAGTTCTTC.

The genes are TRBV18 and TRBJ2-7, with D tentatively TRBD2 (5 bases). The germline CDR1 and CDR2 sequences are KGHSH and LQKENI. Trimming cost V 2 bases and J 8 bases, with 10 bases left between them. This CDR3 region has 12 residues. CDR3 in amino acids: CASSPNGGQQYF. In DNA, the CDR3 is TGTGCCAGCTCACCAAACGGCGGGCAGCAGTACTTC. Drawing the rest from reference TRBV18 and TRBJ2-7, the complete variable domain is NAGVMQNPRHLVRRRGQEARLRCSPMKGHSHVYWYRQLPEEGLKFMVYLQKENIIDESGMPKERFSAEFPKEGPSILRIQQVVRGDSAAYFCASSPNGGQQYFGPGTRLTVT.

The rearrangement links TRBV19 to TRBJ2-1, with 9 bases that match TRBD2. The germline V gene encodes CDR1 LNHDA and CDR2 SQIVND (reference sequence). V shed 6 bases, J shed 4 bases, and the junction held 4 bases outside the gene matches. CDR3 size: 14 residues. The CDR3 bases are TGTGCCAGTAGCCTAACTAGCGGGTACAATGAGCAGTTCTTC. This codes for CASSLTSGYNEQFF.

The V call is TRBV7-9, the J call TRBJ2-6, with 9 positions matching TRBD1. The junction had 3 bases not matched to a gene; V was cut back by 1 base and J by 2 bases. The length of the CDR3 is 17 residues. Looked up from germline, CDR1 is SEHNR and CDR2 is FQNEAQ (reference sequence). In DNA, the CDR3 is TGTGCCAGCAGCTTAGAGGGACAGGGTACTGGGGCCAACGTCCTGACTTTC. It yields the protein CASSLEGQGTGANVLTF. The whole variable domain, remainder taken from reference TRBV7-9 and TRBJ2-6, is DTGVSQNPRHKITKRGQNVTFRCDPISEHNRLYWYRQTLGQGPEFLTYFQNEAQLEKSRLLSDRFSAERPKGSFSTLEIQRTEQGDSAMYLCASSLEGQGTGANVLTFGAGSRLTVL.

This chain links TRBV5-1 with TRBJ1-2, with 10 bases matching TRBD1. This CDR3 has 14 residues. From germline, CDR1 is SGHRS and CDR2 YFSETQ. V was pared by 4 bases and J by 3 bases, with 3 bases of the junction left unmatched. The CDR3 DNA follows: TGCGCCAGCAGCCGGACAGGGGGGCACTATGGCTACACCTTC. This gives the protein CASSRTGGHYGYTF.

The gene calls are TRBV6-5 and TRBJ2-7, with 9 bases that match TRBD2. The CDR3 has 13 residues. Germline V gene data show CDR1 as MNHEY and CDR2 as SVGAGI. The trim removed 2 bases at V and 9 bases at J, leaving 5 bases unmatched. The CDR3 here is CASSYGGGAGQYF. CDR3 DNA: TGTGCCAGCAGTTACGGCGGGGGGGCTGGGCAGTACTTC.

The rearrangement joins TRBV7-9 to TRBJ1-1; TRBD1 matches at 8 bases. Germline CDR1 reads SEHNR; CDR2 reads FQNEAQ (reference sequence). The CDR3 is 13 residues long. The V gene end was trimmed by 10 bases and the J gene end by 2 bases; junction bases not matched to a gene: 6. DNA for the CDR3: TGTGCCACACAGGGACAGGTCAACACTGAAGCTTTCTTT. Protein sequence: CATQGQVNTEAFF.

The chain carries TRBV28 and TRBJ1-1; D gene uncertain. V lost 3 bases, J lost 5 bases, and 4 bases lay in between. The CDR3 runs to 11 residues. The germline CDR1 and CDR2 sequences are MDHEN and SYDVKM. The CDR3 DNA reads as TGTGCCAGCAGTTTCGTTACTGAAGCTTTCTTT. It encodes CASSFVTEAFF. Full variable domain (outside the CDR3, taken from reference TRBV28 and TRBJ1-1): DVKVTQSSRYLVKRTGEKVFLECVQDMDHENMFWYRQDPGLGLRLIYFSYDVKMKEKGDIPEGYSVSREKKERFSLILESASTNQTSMYLCASSFVTEAFFGQGTRLTVV.

This chain links TRBV30 with TRBJ1-4, with 7 bases identical to TRBD1. Germline V lookup: CDR1 GTSNPN, CDR2 SVGIG (reference sequence). This CDR3 is built from 13 residues. Trimming removed 4 bases from V and 7 bases from J; junction bases left unmatched: 6. CDR3 DNA: TGTGCCTGGAACCGGGACAGTGGTGAAAAACTGTTTTTT. It translates to CAWNRDSGEKLFF.

The chain carries TRBV10-1 and TRBJ2-3, with unresolved D. CDR3 length: 13 amino acids. Trimming removed 1 base at V and 4 bases at J, with 6 bases between. Germline lookup yields CDR1 WNHNN and CDR2 SYGVQD (reference sequence). CDR3 region: CASSELRADTQYF. In DNA, the CDR3 is TGCGCCAGCAGTGAGTTACGCGCAGATACGCAGTATTTT.

V is TRBV15 and J is TRBJ1-1; D ambiguous. V was clipped by 0 bases and J by 11 bases, with 10 bases between them. Germline V lookup: CDR1 LNHNV, CDR2 YYDKDF (reference sequence). This CDR3 is 12 amino acids long. In nucleotides, the CDR3 is TGTGCCACCAGCAGAGATCAAGGTCCGGCTTTCTTT. This encodes CATSRDQGPAFF.

V gene TRBV7-3 combines with J gene TRBJ2-3; no reliable D call. This CDR3 is built from 12 residues. CDR1 and CDR2 (germline): SGHTA, FQGTGA. V was pared by 5 bases and J by 3 bases, with 6 bases between. The CDR3 bases are TGTGCCAGCAGCCGACCTACAGATACGCAGTATTTT. This gives the protein CASSRPTDTQYF.

The CDR3 sequence: CAWARTSVGTDTQYF. In nucleotides, the CDR3 is TGTGCCTGGGCTAGGACTAGCGTGGGGACAGATACGCAGTATTTT. The J gene is TRBJ2-3, the V gene TRBV30, with 9 bases lining up with TRBD2. This CDR3 spans 15 amino acids. Trimming took 5 bases from V and 3 from J; bases not matched to a gene: 9. Germline values: CDR1 GTSNPN, CDR2 SVGIG (reference sequence).

V usage is TRBV28 and J usage is TRBJ1-4; D is unclear. V shed 3 bases and J shed 8 bases, with 10 bases lying between them. CDR1 is MDHEN, CDR2 SYDVKM, per germline. This CDR3 has 13 residues. The CDR3 loop is CASSLISQEKLFF. CDR3 DNA: TGTGCCAGCAGTTTGATCAGTCAGGAAAAACTGTTTTTT.

This clone was found once. CDR3 in DNA: TGTGCCAGCAGGGCACAGGGAAACACTGAAGCTTTCTTT. This translates into CASRAQGNTEAFF. The chain recombines TRBV2 with TRBJ1-1, with D possibly TRBD1 on 6 matching bases. Germline loops: CDR1 SNHLY, CDR2 FYNNEI. Trimming shortened V by 6 bases and J by 2 bases, and 10 bases separated the two germline ends. The CDR3 covers 13 residues. Looking up the rest from reference TRBV2 and TRBJ1-1 gives the full variable domain: EPEVTQTPSHQVTQMGQEVILRCVPISNHLYFYWYRQILGQKVEFLVSFYNNEISEKSEIFDDQFSVERPDGSNFTLKIRSTKLEDSAMYFCASRAQGNTEAFFGQGTRLTVV.